This is a list of T cell receptor beta chains from one sample in a study of cytomegalovirus exposure and HLA in healthy donors. The data were produced by immunoSEQ multiplex PCR, yet TCRdb's version contains in-frame clones alone and is incomplete. The sample includes 150,000 to 200,000 clones, roughly 83% seen only once; the top ten take about 0.25%. Sequenced material: PBMCs. The source is a boy aged 10-17 years in good health and CMV-seronegative. Each CDR3 is given with its conserved first and last residue. A D gene is named only where the DNA matches it firmly. For some rows the clone size is stated as once, few or many, or as a class when expanded; others skip it.

V: TRBV7-6; J: TRBJ2-3; size: .; D: .; CDR3: CASAFTASTDTQYF; DNA: TGTGCCAGCGCATTTACTGCCTCCACAGATACGCAGTATTTT
V: TRBV2; J: TRBJ1-1; size: .; D: TRBD1; CDR3: CASTDRPGTGKAFF; DNA: TGTGCCAGCACCGACCGCCCCGGGACAGGGAAAGCTTTCTTT
V: TRBV10-1; J: TRBJ2-6; size: .; D: .; CDR3: CASSDGRLRGANVLTF; DNA: TGCGCCAGCAGTGATGGGAGGCTCAGGGGGGCCAACGTCCTGACTTTC
V: TRBV11-1; J: TRBJ2-7; size: .; D: .; CDR3: CASSLTAPSYEQYF; DNA: TGTGCCAGCAGCTTGACAGCTCCAAGCTACGAGCAGTACTTC
V: TRBV7-6; J: TRBJ2-2; size: .; D: .; CDR3: CASSPLTSWDSGELFF; DNA: TGTGCCAGCAGCCCACTGACTAGTTGGGACTCCGGGGAGCTGTTTTTT
V: TRBV6-5; J: TRBJ1-3; size: .; D: .; CDR3: CASSYKSHGNTIYF; DNA: TGTGCCAGCAGTTACAAGTCACATGGAAACACCATATATTTT
V: TRBV7-3; J: TRBJ2-2; size: .; D: .; CDR3: CASSLRGTGELFF; DNA: TGTGCCAGCAGCTTACGGGGCACCGGGGAGCTGTTTTTT
V: TRBV5-1; J: TRBJ1-1; size: .; D: TRBD1; CDR3: CASRNRGRPNTEAFF; DNA: TGCGCCAGCAGGAACAGGGGGCGACCGAACACTGAAGCTTTCTTT
V: TRBV6-1; J: TRBJ1-4; size: .; D: TRBD1; CDR3: CASDRDRGEKLFF; DNA: TGTGCCAGTGACCGGGACAGGGGTGAAAAACTGTTTTTT
V: TRBV6-1; J: TRBJ1-3; size: .; D: .; CDR3: CASSEDLGASGNTIYF; DNA: TGTGCCAGCAGTGAAGATCTGGGGGCCTCTGGAAACACCATATATTTT
V: TRBV29-1; J: TRBJ2-1; size: .; D: TRBD2; CDR3: CSVEGTSGNYNEQFF; DNA: TGCAGCGTTGAAGGTACTAGCGGGAACTACAATGAGCAGTTCTTC
V: TRBV12-5; J: TRBJ2-7; size: .; D: .; CDR3: CASGLVIDRSFYEQYF; DNA: TGTGCTAGTGGTTTGGTAATAGACAGGTCCTTCTACGAGCAGTACTTC
V: TRBV6-6; J: TRBJ2-2; size: .; D: .; CDR3: CASPDHTGELFF; DNA: TGTGCCAGCCCAGATCACACCGGGGAGCTGTTTTTT
V: TRBV7-9; J: TRBJ2-7; size: .; D: .; CDR3: CASTPSGQAYEQYF; DNA: TGTGCCAGCACCCCCTCGGGACAAGCCTACGAGCAGTACTTC
V: TRBV5-4; J: TRBJ1-1; size: few; D: .; CDR3: CASSYGDMNTEAFF; DNA: TGTGCCAGCAGCTACGGGGACATGAACACTGAAGCTTTCTTT
V: TRBV5-6; J: TRBJ1-2; size: .; D: .; CDR3: CASSDIMDSANYGYTF; DNA: TGTGCCAGCAGCGACATTATGGACAGTGCTAACTATGGCTACACCTTC
V: TRBV5-6; J: TRBJ2-3; size: .; D: .; CDR3: CASSFGLDTQYF; DNA: TGTGCCAGCAGCTTTGGCTTGGATACGCAGTATTTT
V: TRBV6-1; J: TRBJ1-5; size: .; D: .; CDR3: CASSEWPRGPANQPQHF; DNA: TGTGCCAGCAGTGAATGGCCGAGAGGCCCAGCGAATCAGCCCCAGCATTTT
V: TRBV30; J: TRBJ1-4; size: .; D: .; CDR3: CAWSPPVLYEKLFF; DNA: TGTGCCTGGAGTCCTCCGGTTCTATATGAAAAACTGTTTTTT
V: TRBV12-1; J: TRBJ1-3; size: .; D: .; CDR3: CASSSGHPGNTIYF; DNA: TGTGCCAGCAGCTCGGGACACCCTGGAAACACCATATATTTT
V: TRBV29-1; J: TRBJ1-2; size: .; D: TRBD1; CDR3: CSVLRQGRYGYTF; DNA: TGCAGCGTTCTACGACAGGGACGATATGGCTACACCTTC
V: TRBV30; J: TRBJ2-7; size: .; D: TRBD1; CDR3: CAWAPGTAYEQYF; DNA: TGTGCCTGGGCCCCCGGGACAGCCTACGAGCAGTACTTC
V: TRBV6-4; J: TRBJ1-2; size: few; D: TRBD1; CDR3: CASIRQGPYGYTF; DNA: TGTGCCAGCATTAGACAGGGGCCCTATGGCTACACCTTC